The 32 T cell receptor beta chains below all came from one sample that was sequenced in a study of CD8 T cells in Susac syndrome. cDNA came from around 0.54 to 1 ug RNA primed by random hexamers. In TCRdb, the immunoSEQ multiplex PCR reads were re-called with MiXCR into one record per CDR3 protein. The top ten clones hold about 0.17% of a sample with about 150,000 distinct CDR3 sequences, around 95% of them seen once. The material sequenced was CD4+ T cells from PBMCs. The receptors were gathered from a human donor with Susac syndrome.

This chain uses TRBV4-2 with TRBJ2-5; D perhaps matches TRBD1 (6 bases). Between the trimmed V and J ends, which lost 1 base and 5 bases, there was a span of 8 bases. The CDR3 covers 13 residues. Germline lookup yields CDR1 LGHNA and CDR2 YNFKEQ. The DNA for the CDR3 is TGTGCCAGCAGCCAAGGCCAGGGGGAGACCCAGTACTTC. Translation gives CASSQGQGETQYF.

V and J are TRBV4-3 and TRBJ1-2; perhaps TRBD1 as D (6 bases). This CDR3 is built from 15 residues. Between the trimmed V and J ends, which lost 4 bases and 5 bases, there was a span of 17 bases. Germline CDR1 and CDR2: LGHNA and YSLEER. The CDR3: CASSPNTQGGYGYTF. Here the CDR3 DNA reads TGCGCCAGCAGCCCCAACACCCAAGGGGGATATGGCTACACCTTC.

The V gene is TRBV5-1, the J gene TRBJ2-1; TRBD2 matches at 7 bases. The V and J ends lost 0 bases and 8 bases, in that order; junction bases with no gene match: 14. Germline V gives CDR1 SGHRS, CDR2 YFSETQ. The CDR3 has 17 amino acids. CDR3 loop: CASSLGQGGDSFDEQFF. The DNA of the CDR3 is TGCGCCAGCAGCTTGGGCCAGGGAGGGGATTCGTTCGATGAGCAGTTCTTC.

The rearrangement links TRBV20-1 to TRBJ2-7; 9 positions match TRBD1. After removal of 6 bases from V and 1 base from J, the junction contained 10 bases not matched to a gene. This CDR3 region has 15 residues. Germline V CDR1 and CDR2: DFQATT, SNEGSKA (reference sequence). The CDR3 DNA is TGCAGTGCCCTGGATCGGGACAGGGCGTCCTACGAGCAGTACTTC. Translated: CSALDRDRASYEQYF.

To note about this clonotype: At one of its ends the junction is not consistent with the germline gene, which may arise from a read error. The chain carries TRBV29-1 and TRBJ2-3; TRBD1 matches 7 bases. The CDR3 is made up of 15 amino acids. The germline gives CDR1 SQVTM, CDR2 ANQGSEA. Here the CDR3 reads CSVEGGRGTRDTQYF. In DNA, the CDR3 is TGCAGCGTCGAAGGTGGCAGGGGGACCAGGGATACGCAGTATTTT.

The J gene is TRBJ2-6, the V gene TRBV6-2 or TRBV6-3, with D perhaps matching TRBD1 or TRBD2 (5 bases each). There are 18 residues in the CDR3. The ends were cut back, 1 base at V and 0 bases at J, with 13 bases in the middle. The germline gives CDR1 MNHEY, CDR2 SVGEGT. The CDR3 nucleotides read TGTGCCAGCAGTTACTACGGGACGGGCAGCTCTGGGGCCAACGTCCTGACTTTC. Translation: CASSYYGTGSSGANVLTF.

V usage is TRBV7-9 and J usage is TRBJ1-6, with D possibly TRBD1 on 5 matching bases. Per the germline V gene, CDR1 is SEHNR and CDR2 is FQNEAQ (reference sequence). V shed 1 base and J shed 6 bases, with 10 bases lying between them. This CDR3 region has 15 residues. In nucleotides, the CDR3 is TGTGCCAGCAGCTTAGATGGGACCCTTAATTCACCCCTCCACTTT. Its protein product is CASSLDGTLNSPLHF.

The chain links TRBV20-1 to TRBJ2-5, with 9 bases that match TRBD1. CDR1 is DFQATT, CDR2 SNEGSKA, per germline (reference sequence). J lost 5 bases, V lost 3 bases, and 4 bases had no gene match. The CDR3 runs 13 residues. The CDR3 is CSARGQGWETQYF. DNA of the CDR3: TGCAGTGCTAGGGGACAGGGATGGGAGACCCAGTACTTC.

The chain joins TRBV12-3 or TRBV12-4 to TRBJ1-4; D might be TRBD1 (6 bases). The length of the CDR3 is 14 residues. V was cut by 3 bases and J by 5 bases, with 10 bases left in between. The CDR3 reads CASSFTGKNEKLFF. In DNA form, the CDR3 reads TGTGCCAGCAGTTTTACAGGGAAAAATGAAAAACTGTTTTTT.

The chain has TRBV5-1 and TRBJ1-1; D gene ambiguous. V was trimmed by 3 bases and J by 0 bases, leaving 12 bases between them. From germline, CDR1 is SGHRS and CDR2 YFSETQ. The CDR3 runs to 15 residues. The CDR3 loop is CASSSLGRLNTEAFF. The CDR3 DNA reads as TGCGCCAGCAGCTCCTTAGGACGTTTGAACACTGAAGCTTTCTTT.

The CDR3 region has the DNA TGTGCCAGCAGCCAAGACCCCCGGACAGGGGGGAATGAAAAACTGTTTTTT. Translating it yields CASSQDPRTGGNEKLFF. The rearrangement joins TRBV4-2 to TRBJ1-4; the match to TRBD1 covers 10 bases. Germline loops: CDR1 LGHNA, CDR2 YNFKEQ. CDR3 length equals 17 residues. The junction had 6 bases not matched to a gene; V was cut back by 0 bases and J by 5 bases.

This clonotype was found once. This chain uses TRBV9 with TRBJ2-1; D gene unclear. The CDR3 totals 13 residues. Germline values: CDR1 SGDLS, CDR2 YYNGEE. The ends were cut back, 1 base at V and 7 bases at J, with 9 bases in the middle. The CDR3 loop reads CASSVTPPNEQFF. CDR3 nucleotides: TGTGCCAGCAGCGTAACCCCTCCGAATGAGCAGTTCTTC. Full variable domain (remainder filled in from reference TRBV9 and TRBJ2-1): DSGVTQTPKHLITATGQRVTLRCSPRSGDLSVYWYQQSLDQGLQFLIQYYNGEERAKGNILERFSAQQFPDLHSELNLSSLELGDSALYFCASSVTPPNEQFFGPGTRLTVL.

The rearrangement uses TRBV5-4 and TRBJ2-1; 9 bases fit TRBD2. This CDR3 comprises 14 residues. Germline lookup yields CDR1 SGHNT and CDR2 YYREEE (reference sequence). The ends lost 5 bases at V and 4 bases at J; junction bases unmatched: 4. The CDR3 protein is CASSRSGRYNEQFF. The CDR3 DNA reads TGTGCCAGCAGTCGGAGCGGGAGGTACAATGAGCAGTTCTTC. Using reference TRBV5-4 and TRBJ2-1 for the parts outside the CDR3, the full variable domain is ETGVTQSPTHLIKTRGQQVTLRCSSQSGHNTVSWYQQALGQGPQFIFQYYREEENGRGNFPPRFSGLQFPNYSSELNVNALELDDSALYLCASSRSGRYNEQFFGPGTRLTVL.

CDR3: CASSLPGSLYGYTF. The CDR3 nucleotides are TGTGCCAGCAGCTTACCGGGCAGCCTCTATGGCTACACCTTC. V is TRBV9 and J is TRBJ1-2; no clear D gene. The V gene lost 4 bases and the J gene lost 4 bases, with 14 bases spanning the gap. This CDR3 region has 14 residues. The germline V gene has CDR1 SGDLS and CDR2 YYNGEE.

The gene calls are TRBV18 and TRBJ2-1, with 7 bases matching TRBD1. Trimming removed 2 bases from V and 9 bases from J; junction bases left unmatched: 4. The CDR3 runs to 13 residues. Germline values: CDR1 KGHSH, CDR2 LQKENI. CDR3 in amino acids: CASSPKGGGEQFF. CDR3 sequence (DNA): TGTGCCAGCTCACCAAAAGGGGGCGGTGAGCAGTTCTTC.

V is TRBV20-1 and J is TRBJ1-5; 7 positions agree with TRBD1. The CDR3 covers 13 residues. CDR1 and CDR2 from the germline V gene are DFQATT and SNEGSKA (reference sequence). The junction had 7 bases not matched to a gene; V was cut back by 4 bases and J by 7 bases. The CDR3 DNA is TGCAGTGCTAAGACAGGGAGGGAACAGCCCCAGCATTTT. This translates into CSAKTGREQPQHF.

Only one count was recorded for this clonotype. CDR3 nucleotides: TGCGCCAGCAGCCAGAGCGTGAACACTGAAGCTTTCTTT. This translates into CASSQSVNTEAFF. This chain links TRBV4-3 with TRBJ1-1; D gene uncertain. The CDR3 runs 13 residues. Trimming cost V 3 bases and J 0 bases, with 5 bases left between them. The germline CDR1 and CDR2 sequences are LGHNA and YSLEER.

The chain couples TRBV4-1 to TRBJ2-7, with D maybe TRBD2 (7 bases). V was pared by 4 bases and J by 6 bases, with 16 bases between. This CDR3 is built from 14 residues. Germline V gives CDR1 MGHRA, CDR2 YSYEKL. This CDR3 is CASSLLGGRPEQYF. CDR3 coding DNA: TGCGCCAGCAGCCTGCTCGGGGGGCGCCCCGAGCAGTACTTC.

The V gene is TRBV5-1, the J gene TRBJ2-3, with 8 bases identical to TRBD2. The V segment lost 2 bases and the J segment 5 bases; nucleotides outside the gene matches: 7. The CDR3 extends over 15 amino acids. Per germline, CDR1 SGHRS and CDR2 YFSETQ. In nucleotides, the CDR3 is TGCGCCAGCAGCTTTTCGGGGGGGCTAGGAGATACGCAGTATTTT. This translates into CASSFSGGLGDTQYF.

V is TRBV10-3 and J is TRBJ2-6; 7 bases align to TRBD1. In germline, CDR1 is ENHRY, CDR2 SYGVKD. The CDR3 is 16 residues long. V shed 10 bases, J shed 0 bases, and the junction held 9 bases outside the gene matches. The CDR3 protein is CATGDSLSSGANVLTF. Written as DNA, the CDR3 is TGTGCCACCGGGGACAGTCTCAGCTCTGGGGCCAACGTCCTGACTTTC.

The rearrangement joins TRBV2 to TRBJ2-2, with TRBD2 as a possible D gene (6 bases). In germline, CDR1 is SNHLY, CDR2 FYNNEI. Deletions cut 3 bases from V and 7 bases from J, with 6 bases between. This CDR3 spans 12 amino acids. DNA for the CDR3: TGTGCCAGCAGTGAGGGAGGCGGGGAGCTGTTTTTT. This encodes CASSEGGGELFF. The full variable domain, with the rest looked up from reference TRBV2 and TRBJ2-2, is EPEVTQTPSHQVTQMGQEVILRCVPISNHLYFYWYRQILGQKVEFLVSFYNNEISEKSEIFDDQFSVERPDGSNFTLKIRSTKLEDSAMYFCASSEGGGELFFGEGSRLTVL.

The chain has TRBV29-1 and TRBJ2-7, with D possibly being TRBD1 (5 bases). Trimming took off 0 bases at V and 2 bases at J, with 17 bases between the two ends. The germline gives CDR1 SQVTM, CDR2 ANQGSEA. The CDR3 runs to 16 residues. CDR3 loop: CSVEDRRGALPYEQYF. As DNA, the CDR3 is TGCAGCGTTGAAGATCGAAGGGGCGCCCTACCCTACGAGCAGTACTTC.

The chain combines TRBV12-3 or TRBV12-4 with TRBJ1-5, with D maybe TRBD1 (5 bases). This CDR3 is 14 amino acids long. Deletions cut 7 bases from V and 7 bases from J, with 17 bases between. The CDR3: CASTIRGGGQPQHF. Written as DNA, the CDR3 is TGTGCCAGCACGATTAGGGGTGGCGGACAGCCCCAGCATTTT.

This clonotype was found once. This chain joins TRBV20-1 and TRBJ1-6, with 7 bases fitting TRBD1. With V trimmed by 0 bases and J by 7 bases, 9 bases remained unmatched. This CDR3 region has 16 residues. CDR1 and CDR2 (germline): DFQATT, SNEGSKA (reference sequence). The CDR3 DNA sequence: TGCAGTGCTAGAGATCAGAGACAGGGCGGCAATTCACCCCTCCACTTT. Encoded protein: CSARDQRQGGNSPLHF.

In this sample, this clonotype turned up once. The CDR3 bases are TGTGCCAGCAGTGATAGGACAGGATATCAGCCCCAGCATTTT. Its translation: CASSDRTGYQPQHF. V and J are TRBV2 and TRBJ1-5; 7 bases fit TRBD1. This CDR3 comprises 14 residues. Losses at the gene ends were 3 bases for V and 5 bases for J; bases not matched to a gene: 4. The germline V gene has CDR1 SNHLY and CDR2 FYNNEI.

The genes are TRBV12-3 or TRBV12-4 and TRBJ1-5; D not resolved. CDR3 length equals 14 residues. The V gene lost 4 bases and the J gene lost 1 base, with 8 bases spanning the gap. The CDR3 coding sequence is TGTGCCAGCAGTTGGAGTCCGAGCAATCAGCCCCAGCATTTT. Encoded protein: CASSWSPSNQPQHF.

The chain employs TRBV20-1 and TRBJ1-1, with a weak D call TRBD1 (5 bases). Germline lookup yields CDR1 DFQATT and CDR2 SNEGSKA (reference sequence). The CDR3 consists of 15 residues. Trimming took 6 bases from V and 3 from J, leaving 20 bases between them. CDR3 sequence: CSARVLGGVDTEAFF. The CDR3 DNA sequence: TGCAGTGCCAGGGTTTTGGGAGGGGTTGACACTGAAGCTTTCTTT.

The V call is TRBV29-1, the J call TRBJ2-3; D gene uncertain. Trimming stripped 1 base from V and 1 base from J, with 6 bases between. The CDR3 contains 13 residues. CDR1 and CDR2 (germline): SQVTM, ANQGSEA. CDR3 in DNA: TGCAGCGTTGAAGGTGGAGGCACAGATACGCAGTATTTT. It yields the protein CSVEGGGTDTQYF.

The DNA for the CDR3 is TGTGCCAGCAGCCAAGCAGGGCACGAAAAACTGTTTTTT. Translating gives CASSQAGHEKLFF. The V and J genes are TRBV3-1 and TRBJ1-4; D perhaps matches TRBD1 (5 bases). The V end lost 1 base, the J end lost 8 bases, and 8 bases lay between the germline ends. This CDR3 is built from 13 residues. The germline CDR1 and CDR2 sequences are LGHDT and YNNKEL (reference sequence).

The chain uses TRBV18 and TRBJ2-5, with D unclear. The V end lost 2 bases, the J end lost 1 base, and 14 bases lay between the germline ends. The CDR3 spans 16 residues. The V gene's germline CDR1 is KGHSH and CDR2 LQKENI. The CDR3 loop reads CASSPIPPNVQETQYF. Written as DNA, the CDR3 is TGTGCCAGCTCACCAATCCCCCCCAACGTCCAAGAGACCCAGTACTTC.

This clonotype showed up just once. Here the CDR3 reads CASSSSGGVTGELFF. CDR3 nucleotide sequence: TGTGCCAGCAGTTCCTCGGGGGGCGTCACCGGGGAGCTGTTTTTT. The genes are TRBV12-3 or TRBV12-4 and TRBJ2-2; perhaps TRBD2 as D (7 bases). This CDR3 is 15 amino acids long. V dropped 4 bases and J dropped 4 bases, with 13 bases sitting between them.

V is TRBV4-1 and J is TRBJ2-3; 8 bases align to TRBD2. The germline V gene has CDR1 MGHRA and CDR2 YSYEKL. CDR3 length equals 13 residues. CDR3 amino acids: CATRGARTDTQYF. CDR3 in DNA: TGCGCAACGCGGGGGGCACGCACAGATACGCAGTATTTT.